The 12 T cell receptor beta chains below come from one sample, sequenced in a study of regulatory T cells in long-lasting Graves disease. Documented time point: newly diagnosed GD, antithyroid drugs for less than 3 months. PBMCs provided the RNA from which the TCR library was made. Researchers made TCR beta libraries by using iRepertoire HTBI primers and running Arm-PCR on CDR3 regions. One entry per CDR3 protein, called by TCRdb with MiXCR from the multiplex PCR reads. The sample consists of 510,000 or so distinct CDR3 sequences, 12% of them appearing once. The same data also contributed to another study, on T cells in Graves' hyperthyroidism and ophthalmopathy.

This material consisted of peripheral blood mononuclear cells (PBMCs), taken at new diagnosis, from a patient treated with antithyroid drugs. These receptors were collected from a woman aged 25 to 39 with Graves disease.

This clonotype was counted at least ten times. J is TRBJ2-5 and V is TRBV3-1; 9 nucleotides line up with TRBD2. The germline V gene encodes CDR1 LGHDT and CDR2 YNNKEL (reference sequence). J lost 5 bases, V lost 3 bases, and 7 bases had no gene match. CDR3 size: 15 residues. CDR3 in amino acids: CASSHPGTSYETQYF. DNA for the CDR3: TGTGCCAGCAGCCATCCCGGGACTAGCTACGAGACCCAGTACTTC.

V and J are TRBV30 and TRBJ2-7; D gene uncertain. The CDR3 sequence is 12 residues long. From germline, CDR1 is GTSNPN and CDR2 SVGIG (reference sequence). Deletions cut 2 bases from V and 7 bases from J, with 12 bases between. The CDR3 DNA reads TGTGCCTGGAGTTCACTCTCAACTGAGCAGTACTTC. Translating gives CAWSSLSTEQYF.

This clonotype has ten or more counts. The V call is TRBV28, the J call TRBJ1-2; D gene uncertain. Germline V gene lookup returns CDR1 MDHEN and CDR2 SYDVKM. Trimming cost V 6 bases and J 2 bases, with 16 bases left between them. This CDR3 is built from 15 residues. The CDR3 reads CASSPTLAGNYGYTF. The DNA for the CDR3 is TGTGCCAGCAGCCCCACTTTAGCGGGGAACTATGGCTACACCTTC.

The rearrangement uses TRBV7-9 and TRBJ2-3, with D possibly being TRBD2 (5 bases). V was trimmed by 8 bases and J by 2 bases, leaving 5 bases between them. The CDR3 loop spans 11 amino acids. Germline CDR1 and CDR2: SEHNR and FQNEAQ (reference sequence). CDR3 in amino acids: CASGLTDTQYF. CDR3 bases: TGTGCCAGCGGACTCACAGATACGCAGTATTTT.

This clonotype has only one observation. This chain connects TRBV2 to TRBJ2-5; 12 positions agree with TRBD2. Trimming cost V 3 bases and J 5 bases; bases outside gene matches: 10. The CDR3 has 17 amino acids. Germline V lookup: CDR1 SNHLY, CDR2 FYNNEI. This CDR3 reads CASSEETSGSSRETQYF. For the CDR3, the DNA is TGTGCCAGCAGTGAGGAGACTAGCGGGAGTTCTCGTGAGACCCAGTACTTC. Filled out from reference TRBV2 and TRBJ2-5, the complete variable domain reads EPEVTQTPSHQVTQMGQEVILRCVPISNHLYFYWYRQILGQKVEFLVSFYNNEISEKSEIFDDQFSVERPDGSNFTLKIRSTKLEDSAMYFCASSEETSGSSRETQYFGPGTRLLVL.

This clonotype was found a few times. A much more abundant neighbour one base away suggests this may be a read error. This rearrangement joins TRBV27 to TRBJ2-1, with 11 bases identical to TRBD2. The CDR3 extends over 16 amino acids. Germline V gives CDR1 MNHEY, CDR2 SMNVEV (reference sequence). The CDR3 spells CTSSPLLAGGPSEQFF. CDR3 DNA sequence: TGTACCAGCAGCCCCCTCCTAGCGGGAGGTCCCAGTGAGCAGTTCTTC.

The chain carries TRBV11-2 and TRBJ2-7; TRBD2 aligns across 14 bases. The V segment lost 3 bases and the J segment 7 bases; nucleotides outside the gene matches: 5. Per germline, CDR1 SGHAT and CDR2 FQNNGV. CDR3 size: 15 residues. CDR3 residues: CASSFGLAGGREQYF. CDR3 nucleotide sequence: TGTGCCAGCAGCTTCGGACTAGCGGGAGGACGAGAGCAGTACTTC.

A note on this clonotype: A far larger clone is one base from this, pointing to a likely read error. This sequence joins TRBV27 and TRBJ1-1, with 8 nucleotides matching TRBD1. This CDR3 contains 14 residues. Germline assignment: CDR1 MNHEY and CDR2 SMNVEV (reference sequence). This CDR3 is CASSQGALNNEAFF. CDR3 coding DNA: TGTGCCAGCAGTCAGGGGGCCCTGAACAATGAAGCTTTCTTT.

The gene calls are TRBV4-2 and TRBJ2-7; perhaps TRBD2 as D (5 bases). Germline values: CDR1 LGHNA, CDR2 YNFKEQ. V was shortened by 0 bases and J by 6 bases, with 15 bases between the two germline ends. The CDR3 consists of 15 residues. This CDR3 reads CASSQDRSSRGEQYF. Written as DNA, the CDR3 is TGTGCCAGCAGCCAAGACAGATCTAGCCGGGGCGAGCAGTACTTC.

This clonotype was recorded a few times. V and J are TRBV4-1 and TRBJ2-3, with D unclear. V lost 1 base, J lost 5 bases, and 4 bases lay in between. CDR1 is MGHRA and CDR2 is YSYEKL in the germline V gene. The CDR3 contains 12 residues. The CDR3 DNA is TGCGCCAGCAGCCAAGTGAAAGATACGCAGTATTTT. Protein: CASSQVKDTQYF.

This clonotype came up a few times. The chain has TRBV6-1 and TRBJ1-5, with 8 bases aligning to TRBD1. The CDR3 is made up of 14 amino acids. The junction had 3 bases not matched to a gene; V was cut back by 7 bases and J by 1 base. Germline V lookup: CDR1 MNHNS, CDR2 SASEGT. The CDR3: CASTDRGSNQPQHF. CDR3 bases: TGTGCCAGCACAGACAGGGGAAGCAATCAGCCCCAGCATTTT.

This clonotype has only a few counts. The V call is TRBV6-2 or TRBV6-3, the J call TRBJ2-5; D is unresolved. CDR3 length equals 15 residues. CDR1 is MNHEY and CDR2 is SVGEGT in the germline V gene. Trimming took 6 bases from V and 1 from J, leaving 15 bases between them. As DNA, the CDR3 is TGTGCCAGCAGCCCGGAGAGATTCCTCCAAGAGACCCAGTACTTC. This gives the protein CASSPERFLQETQYF.